Detailed here is one T cell receptor (beta chain). Its antigen is unknown. The V and J ends lost 3 bases and 5 bases, in that order; junction bases with no gene match: 11. From germline, CDR1 is SGDLS and CDR2 YYNGEE. CDR3 size: 16 residues. This specimen comes from a study of post-analysis software for immune sequencing data. Study-level information: Secondary progressive, relapsing-remitting and progressive-relapsing multiple sclerosis were among the included disease courses.

Overall study results and limits: Clustering by F measure revealed strong co-clustering among samples prepared together in one batch. Included in a set of a few TRBV segments more frequent in patients than controls were TRBV5-6, TRBV5-1 and TRBV20-1. Among multiple sclerosis patients, normalized Chao1 diversity was significantly below that of controls.

Presence of unique molecular identifiers characterized the TCR beta cDNA libraries. With 1 to 10 million T cells as the source, 400,000 to 550,000 cDNA molecules resulted. MiXCR, run by TCRdb on the PCR reads, gives a single entry per CDR3 protein. The data contain fewer than 850,000 distinct CDR3 sequences, 30% of them seen just once; the ten biggest clones take up more than 0.55%. This sequence joins TRBV9 and TRBJ2-5; 9 bases are shared with TRBD2. The TCR was taken from a girl under 18 with multiple sclerosis. Sequenced input: blood. CDR3 region: CASSAPGLAGLETQYF. The DNA for the CDR3 is TGTGCCAGCAGCGCTCCGGGTCTAGCGGGGTTGGAGACCCAGTACTTC.